Included here is one TCR beta chain sequence, with context. This sample stems from a study of blood T cell repertoires in COVID-19. The CDR3 is 13 amino acids. Germline loops: CDR1 KGHDR, CDR2 SFDVKD. V gave up 3 bases and J gave up 1 base, with 5 bases separating them. Data came from immunoSEQ multiplex PCR; TCRdb stores just in-frame clones and leaves some out. The table lists 300,000 to 400,000 clones, over 75% of them singletons. This TCR was recovered from a woman in her 30s who had recovered from COVID-19. The chain combines TRBV24-1 with TRBJ1-1; D remains unclear. Source material: PBMCs or T cells enriched from blood (not recorded which). CDR3 in amino acids: CATSDRENTEAFF. The CDR3 DNA reads as TGTGCCACCAGTGATCGGGAGAACACTGAAGCTTTCTTT.